This T cell receptor (beta chain) was profiled in a study of T cells expressing NK-cell markers. TCRdb reworked the 5' RACE reads into one entry per CDR3 protein, no DNA. The table lists 350,000 to 500,000 distinct CDR3 sequences. The sequence derives from a woman between 18 and 70 years old in good health. Sequencing was performed on blood T cells: a sorted CD56 or NKG2C T cell subset, CD4+ or CD8+ T cells, or bulk PBMC T cells (not recorded which).

Here the CDR3 reads CASSSEFTPGTDTQYF. The chain joins TRBV5-1 to TRBJ2-3; TCRdb's D call of TRBD1 is untestable without DNA. This CDR3 has 16 residues. Germline assignment: CDR1 SGHRS and CDR2 YFSETQ.